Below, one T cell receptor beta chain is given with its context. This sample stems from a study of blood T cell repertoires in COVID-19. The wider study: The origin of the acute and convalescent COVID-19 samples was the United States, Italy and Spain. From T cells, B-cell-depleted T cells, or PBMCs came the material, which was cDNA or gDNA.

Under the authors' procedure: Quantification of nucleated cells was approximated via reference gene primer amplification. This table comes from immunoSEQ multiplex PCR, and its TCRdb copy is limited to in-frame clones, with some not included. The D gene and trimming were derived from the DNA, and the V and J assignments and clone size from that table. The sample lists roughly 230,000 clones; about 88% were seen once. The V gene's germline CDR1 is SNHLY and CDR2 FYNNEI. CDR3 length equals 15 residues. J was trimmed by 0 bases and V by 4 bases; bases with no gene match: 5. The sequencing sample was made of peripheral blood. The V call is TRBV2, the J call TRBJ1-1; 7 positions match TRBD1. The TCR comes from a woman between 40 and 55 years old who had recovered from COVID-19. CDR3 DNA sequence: TGTGCCAGCAGTGTTACAGGGGTTTTGAACACTGAAGCTTTCTTT. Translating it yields CASSVTGVLNTEAFF.